The entry below describes one T cell receptor (beta chain). Its target is unknown. This entry belongs to a study of Graves' ophthalmopathy and Graves' hyperthyroidism. Background on the study: Where ophthalmopathy was absent within 18 months of follow-up, hyperthyroidism was stable.

Certain patients were not enrolled. These were patients with other autoimmune diseases, uncontrolled infections, pregnancy or lactation. CDR1 is SGHTA, CDR2 FQGNSA, per germline. The trim removed 6 bases at V and 8 bases at J, leaving 7 bases unmatched. This CDR3 is built from 13 residues. TCR beta CDR3 amplification used RNA transcripts. HTBI primers served in a first-round RT-PCR, which a second-round multiplex PCR followed. MiXCR, run by TCRdb on the multiplex PCR reads, gives a single entry per CDR3 protein. The sample lists 450,000 to 600,000 distinct CDR3 sequences, under 45% seen once, with about 4.2% in the top ten. Study-wide results and caveats: Clonotypes were expanded in thyroid at above 0.001 frequency, and most also appeared in blood. With roughly 88% sensitivity and more than 75% specificity, a 13-signature model separated ophthalmopathy from stable hyperthyroidism.

The sample comprised peripheral blood or thyroid tissue (not recorded which). J is TRBJ1-2 and V is TRBV7-2; 9 bases fit TRBD1. This TCR came from an adult man with Graves' hyperthyroidism. This chain's CDR3 is CASSRGTGSGYTF. The CDR3 DNA reads TGTGCCAGCAGTCGCGGGACAGGGTCGGGCTACACCTTC.